This TCR beta chain was observed in a study of response to subunit inactivated influenza vaccine. General study results and limits: After each seasonal influenza vaccination, few new T cells are recruited, the authors suggested.

The sample holds a few counts of this clonotype. What it binds is unknown. TCRdb itself ran the RT-PCR reads through MiXCR, one entry per CDR3 protein. The data show around 480,000 distinct CDR3 sequences, approximately 11% seen once. The CDR3 is 14 residues long. Trimming at V came to 2 bases and at J to 6 bases, leaving 7 bases not matched to a gene. Germline V lookup: CDR1 DFQATT, CDR2 SNEGSKA (reference sequence). This chain uses TRBV20-1 with TRBJ1-2; the match to TRBD1 covers 9 bases. The sequence was obtained from a man in his fifties or sixties who received an inactivated influenza vaccine. The sequences come from PBMCs from blood, collected roughly 47 days after vaccination. The CDR3: CSARLSGTGNGYTF. Written as DNA, the CDR3 is TGCAGTGCTAGATTAAGTGGGACAGGGAATGGCTACACCTTC.